These 26 T cell receptor beta chains were all obtained from the same sample, sequenced in a study of shared clonotypes between healthy human individuals. Assay: immunoSEQ multiplex PCR; the TCRdb copy retains only in-frame clones and omits some. The sample has about 2.4 million clones, 93% seen once. The sequencing sample was made of naive CD4+ T cells from PBMCs. Sample subset: CD45RA+ positively selected. Source of these receptors: a man aged 18 to 30 in good health. Some clones in this sample may be carry-over from other donors' samples.

This sequence joins TRBV2 and TRBJ2-5, with D possibly matching TRBD2 (5 bases). The germline V gene encodes CDR1 SNHLY and CDR2 FYNNEI. Trimming removed 7 bases at V and 1 base at J, with 13 bases between. The CDR3 consists of 14 residues. The CDR3: CASTRVLPQETQYF. CDR3 coding DNA: TGTGCCAGCACGAGGGTCCTACCCCAAGAGACCCAGTACTTC.

This rearrangement joins TRBV7-3 to TRBJ1-1; the match to TRBD1 covers 12 bases. There are 15 residues in the CDR3. CDR1 is SGHTA, CDR2 FQGTGA, per germline. The junction had 7 bases not matched to a gene; V was cut back by 5 bases and J by 6 bases. In DNA form, the CDR3 reads TGTGCCAGCAGCCTCCGGGACAGGGGGCTCTCTGAAGCTTTCTTT. Protein: CASSLRDRGLSEAFF.

The chain couples TRBV28 to TRBJ2-5, with unresolved D. The V end was cut by 7 bases, the J end by 4 bases, with 19 bases between. The CDR3 runs 15 residues. Looked up from germline, CDR1 is MDHEN and CDR2 is SYDVKM. The CDR3 loop is CASKAPLGRGETQYF. The CDR3 coding sequence is TGTGCCAGCAAAGCCCCTCTAGGGCGCGGAGAGACCCAGTACTTC. The whole variable domain, remainder taken from reference TRBV28 and TRBJ2-5, is DVKVTQSSRYLVKRTGEKVFLECVQDMDHENMFWYRQDPGLGLRLIYFSYDVKMKEKGDIPEGYSVSREKKERFSLILESASTNQTSMYLCASKAPLGRGETQYFGPGTRLLVL.

The chain employs TRBV5-1 and TRBJ2-7; the match to TRBD2 covers 13 bases. V gave up 4 bases and J gave up 5 bases; unmatched junction bases: 9. CDR3 length: 16 amino acids. CDR1 and CDR2 from the germline V gene are SGHRS and YFSETQ. The CDR3, as DNA: TGCGCCAGCAGCCCCCGGACTAGCGGGAGTGATGACGAGCAGTACTTC. Amino acid sequence: CASSPRTSGSDDEQYF.

The rearrangement links TRBV5-6 to TRBJ2-7; the D is unclear. V was pared by 0 bases and J by 0 bases, with 10 bases between. Looked up from germline, CDR1 is SGHDT and CDR2 is YYEEEE. The length of the CDR3 is 15 residues. The CDR3: CASSLEGDLSYEQYF. In DNA, the CDR3 is TGTGCCAGCAGCTTGGAGGGTGACCTCTCCTACGAGCAGTACTTC.

This clone was seen only a few times. The CDR3 is CAWSVPPQYYGYTF. The CDR3 bases are TGTGCCTGGAGTGTACCCCCGCAGTACTATGGCTACACCTTC. The V and J genes are TRBV30 and TRBJ1-2; D not resolved. The germline CDR1 and CDR2 sequences are GTSNPN and SVGIG (reference sequence). The CDR3 totals 14 residues. V lost 0 bases and J lost 3, with 11 bases in between.

The chain combines TRBV5-1 with TRBJ1-2; 7 nucleotides line up with TRBD1. The CDR3 has 14 residues. The J segment lost 5 bases and the V segment lost 4 bases, leaving 8 bases of the junction unmatched. CDR1 is SGHRS, CDR2 YFSETQ, per germline. CDR3 nucleotide sequence: TGCGCCAGCAGCGTGTCACAGGGGAATTATGGCTACACCTTC. The encoded protein is CASSVSQGNYGYTF.

This chain uses TRBV19 with TRBJ1-5; D is perhaps TRBD1 (5 bases). This CDR3 region has 13 residues. CDR1 LNHDA and CDR2 SQIVND come from the germline V gene (reference sequence). Trimming took 8 bases from V and 9 from J, leaving 17 bases between them. CDR3 coding DNA: TGTGCCAGTGGCGGGACGGTACTCTCGCCCCAGCATTTT. Residues: CASGGTVLSPQHF.

This clone came up a few times. The chain couples TRBV6-5 to TRBJ1-1, with D unresolved. The germline CDR1 and CDR2 sequences are MNHEY and SVGAGI. CDR3 length equals 13 residues. Trimming removed 0 bases from V and 6 bases from J, with 8 bases in between. The CDR3 DNA follows: TGTGCCAGCAGTTACTCTGGGAGGGCTGAAGCTTTCTTT. It codes for CASSYSGRAEAFF.

V gene TRBV6-6 combines with J gene TRBJ2-6; D remains ambiguous. CDR1 MNHNY and CDR2 SVGAGI come from the germline V gene (reference sequence). V was pared by 6 bases and J by 0 bases, with 9 bases between. The CDR3 has 15 residues. CDR3 bases: TGTGCCAGCAGCCTCGACGCCTCTGGGGCCAACGTCCTGACTTTC. Translation gives CASSLDASGANVLTF.

Turning to this clone: Additional DNA sequences in this sample encode the identical CDR3. The chain is built from TRBV5-4 and TRBJ2-7; 13 positions agree with TRBD2. Germline V CDR1 and CDR2: SGHNT, YYREEE (reference sequence). The J segment lost 4 bases and the V segment lost 4 bases, leaving 5 bases of the junction unmatched. This CDR3 spans 15 amino acids. CDR3: CASSRTSGSFYEQYF. CDR3 DNA: TGTGCCAGCAGCAGGACTAGCGGGAGTTTTTACGAGCAGTACTTC. The entire variable domain, with the rest obtained from reference TRBV5-4 and TRBJ2-7, is as follows: ETGVTQSPTHLIKTRGQQVTLRCSSQSGHNTVSWYQQALGQGPQFIFQYYREEENGRGNFPPRFSGLQFPNYSSELNVNALELDDSALYLCASSRTSGSFYEQYFGPGTRLTVT.

The rearrangement joins TRBV7-2 to TRBJ2-7; 9 nucleotides align to TRBD1. Germline values: CDR1 SGHTA, CDR2 FQGNSA. The V segment lost 1 base and the J segment 0 bases; nucleotides outside the gene matches: 4. The CDR3 runs to 16 residues. As DNA, the CDR3 is TGTGCCAGCAGCTTAGGAGGGACAGGGAGCTCCTACGAGCAGTACTTC. It codes for CASSLGGTGSSYEQYF.

This clone was detected only once. This chain uses TRBV30 with TRBJ1-3, with a weak D call TRBD1 (6 bases). Trimming removed 4 bases at V and 7 bases at J, with 11 bases between. CDR3 length: 12 amino acids. Germline V lookup: CDR1 GTSNPN, CDR2 SVGIG (reference sequence). CDR3 sequence reads: CAWTAGANTIYF. The CDR3, as DNA: TGTGCCTGGACTGCGGGGGCGAACACCATATATTTT.

The chain joins TRBV19 to TRBJ2-1, with TRBD2 matching over 12 bases. The CDR3 is made up of 20 amino acids. The germline V gene encodes CDR1 LNHDA and CDR2 SQIVND (reference sequence). The junction had 19 bases not matched to a gene; V was cut back by 4 bases and J by 6 bases. The CDR3 region is CASSNRLYQASGRASNEQFF. The CDR3 DNA follows: TGTGCCAGTAGTAACCGACTTTACCAGGCTAGCGGGAGGGCTTCCAATGAGCAGTTCTTC.

This chain joins TRBV7-2 and TRBJ2-7; 14 bases are a match to TRBD2. Germline V lookup: CDR1 SGHTA, CDR2 FQGNSA. The CDR3 has 17 residues. With V trimmed by 1 base and J by 2 bases, 4 bases remained unmatched. CDR3 nucleotide sequence: TGTGCCAGCAGCTTAGTAGGGACTAGCGGGAGTCCCTACGAGCAGTACTTC. This codes for CASSLVGTSGSPYEQYF.

The V and J genes are TRBV12-5 and TRBJ2-3; 8 nucleotides match TRBD2. J gave up 6 bases and V 7 bases, and 15 bases lay outside the gene matches. The CDR3 has 16 amino acids. Germline lookup yields CDR1 LGHNT and CDR2 FRNRAP. This chain's CDR3 is CASALGNGRAVDTQYF. The CDR3 DNA reads as TGTGCTAGTGCCCTGGGGAACGGGAGGGCCGTGGATACGCAGTATTTT.

The chain couples TRBV6-1 to TRBJ1-1, with unresolved D. The CDR3 is made up of 15 amino acids. V was trimmed by 0 bases and J by 4 bases, leaving 12 bases between them. CDR1 is MNHNS and CDR2 is SASEGT in the germline V gene. The CDR3 DNA follows: TGTGCCAGCAGTGAAGCGCCCGGGATTAGCACTGAAGCTTTCTTT. It specifies CASSEAPGISTEAFF.

This clone was observed once. The J gene is TRBJ2-3, the V gene TRBV28; 8 nucleotides agree with TRBD2. The CDR3 extends over 15 amino acids. The germline V gene encodes CDR1 MDHEN and CDR2 SYDVKM. J was trimmed by 2 bases and V by 6 bases; bases with no gene match: 7. In DNA, the CDR3 is TGTGCCAGCAGAAACGGACTAGCCCTCACAGATACGCAGTATTTT. Residues: CASRNGLALTDTQYF.

The chain uses TRBV9 and TRBJ1-6, with D hard to call. Deletions cut 7 bases from V and 8 bases from J, with 13 bases between. CDR1 and CDR2 (germline): SGDLS, YYNGEE. CDR3 length equals 13 residues. The CDR3 region has the DNA TGTGCCAGCCGTCTGGGCGAACATTCACCCCTCCACTTT. Translated: CASRLGEHSPLHF.

The J gene is TRBJ2-5, the V gene TRBV5-4; the D gene is possibly TRBD2 (6 bases). The V end lost 0 bases, the J end lost 5 bases, and 11 bases lay between the germline ends. CDR3 length equals 14 residues. Germline-derived CDR1 and CDR2 are SGHNT and YYREEE (reference sequence). CDR3 residues: CASSLDPGDETQYF. The CDR3 coding sequence is TGTGCCAGCAGCTTGGATCCGGGAGATGAGACCCAGTACTTC.

The chain carries TRBV5-1 and TRBJ2-1, with 7 bases aligning to TRBD1. Germline V lookup: CDR1 SGHRS, CDR2 YFSETQ. The CDR3 is 13 amino acids. V was clipped by 4 bases and J by 5 bases; unmatched bases: 3. CDR3 region: CASSTTGDNEQFF. The CDR3 nucleotides are TGCGCCAGCAGCACAACAGGGGACAATGAGCAGTTCTTC.

The chain couples TRBV5-1 to TRBJ2-5; perhaps TRBD2 as D (5 bases). Germline V lookup: CDR1 SGHRS, CDR2 YFSETQ. Trimming removed 0 bases at V and 1 base at J, with 10 bases between. This CDR3 contains 15 residues. CDR3 region: CASSLVQDSQETQYF. Here the CDR3 DNA reads TGCGCCAGCAGCTTGGTCCAGGACTCCCAAGAGACCCAGTACTTC.

The chain has TRBV6-5 and TRBJ1-4; possibly TRBD1 for D (5 bases). Germline CDR1 MNHEY, CDR2 SVGAGI. V was clipped by 6 bases and J by 7 bases, with 18 bases between them. This CDR3 is 15 amino acids long. CDR3 in amino acids: CASRRTGPFGEKLFF. The CDR3 DNA reads as TGTGCCAGCAGAAGAACGGGACCATTTGGTGAAAAACTGTTTTTT.

The chain employs TRBV5-1 and TRBJ2-2, with TRBD2 matching 8 bases. The germline V gene encodes CDR1 SGHRS and CDR2 YFSETQ. Trimming took 3 bases from V and 1 from J; bases not matched to a gene: 5. This CDR3 is 16 amino acids long. CDR3 residues: CASSSSGSKNTGELFF. For the CDR3, the DNA is TGCGCCAGCAGCTCGAGCGGGAGTAAGAACACCGGGGAGCTGTTTTTT.

The genes are TRBV2 and TRBJ2-3, with D perhaps matching TRBD1 (5 bases). The ends were cut back, 2 bases at V and 1 base at J, with 7 bases in the middle. CDR1 and CDR2 (germline): SNHLY, FYNNEI. The CDR3 totals 14 residues. CDR3 sequence: CASSEIRGTDTQYF. The CDR3 nucleotides are TGTGCCAGCAGTGAAATCAGGGGCACAGATACGCAGTATTTT.

This chain links TRBV2 with TRBJ2-7, with 8 nucleotides matching TRBD1. CDR1 is SNHLY, CDR2 FYNNEI, per germline. Trimming cost V 6 bases and J 3 bases; bases outside gene matches: 4. This CDR3 has 13 residues. CDR3 sequence (DNA): TGTGCCAGCAGCTGGACAGGGATCTACGAGCAGTACTTC. Translating it yields CASSWTGIYEQYF.